This TCR beta chain was observed in a study of shared clonotypes between healthy human individuals. For each subset, genomic DNA was distributed in equal portions over several immunoSEQ plates. Original analysis: ImmunoSEQ supplied junction-only sequences lacking quality scores, so filtering was different. Generated by immunoSEQ multiplex PCR, the TCRdb table keeps only in-frame clones and is missing some. The DNA gave D and trimming, while V, J and clone size come from that table. The sample consists of about 2,200,000 clones, 85% to 95% of them appearing once. Trimming pared 1 base from V and 7 bases from J, leaving 15 bases between. Germline loops: CDR1 SGHKS, CDR2 YYEKEE (reference sequence). This CDR3 comprises 14 residues. Points on this clone: Its cognate antigen is unknown.

Terminally differentiated effector memory CD45RA+ cells were excluded by CCR7 positive selection of CD45RO-negative cells. Broader study findings: Collection of samples was limited to blood; tissue repertoires likely differ.

Sequenced input: naive CD8+ T cells from PBMCs. The J gene is TRBJ2-7, the V gene TRBV5-5; D is uncertain. This sequence was found in a man between 18 and 35 years old in good health. Some clones in this sample may be carry-over from other donors' samples. As DNA, the CDR3 is TGTGCCAGCAGCTTGCGAATAGGTTCATGGGAGCAGTACTTC. Its translation: CASSLRIGSWEQYF.